These 32 T cell receptor beta chains originate from one sample sequenced in a study of blood T cell repertoires in COVID-19. TCRdb's copy holds only in-frame clones and misses some; the assay was immunoSEQ multiplex PCR. Altogether about 100,000 clones are present, around 84% being singletons, with the ten largest covering approximately 12%. Material for sequencing was peripheral blood. The source of these receptors is a woman in her sixties or seventies in a cohort sampled during active or convalescent COVID-19.

This chain links TRBV3-1 (or the pseudogene TRBV3-2) with TRBJ2-7; 9 bases map to TRBD1. The trim removed 4 bases at V and 2 bases at J, leaving 3 bases unmatched. CDR1 and CDR2 (germline): LGHDT, YNNKEL (reference sequence). The CDR3 sequence is 14 residues long. The CDR3, as DNA: TGTGCCAGCAGCCCCACAGGGGGCGCCTACGAGCAGTACTTC. It codes for CASSPTGGAYEQYF.

This clone came up once. The rearrangement joins TRBV9 to TRBJ2-2; TRBD2 aligns across 10 bases. Germline V lookup: CDR1 SGDLS, CDR2 YYNGEE. Losses at the gene ends were 1 base for V and 5 bases for J; bases not matched to a gene: 5. CDR3 size: 16 residues. CDR3 loop: CASSVRTSGATGELFF. CDR3 nucleotide sequence: TGTGCCAGCAGCGTACGAACTAGCGGGGCTACCGGGGAGCTGTTTTTT.

Only a few counts were recorded for this clone. The chain joins TRBV21-1 to TRBJ2-7; the D call TRBD1 from the table was never checked on the DNA. TRBV21-1 is a pseudogene locus. The CDR3 covers 16 residues. DNA of the CDR3: TGTGCCAGCAGTAACAGGACAGGGGCGTTAATCTACGAGCAGTACTTC. Encoded protein: CASSNRTGALIYEQYF.

The chain combines TRBV19 with TRBJ1-2; 9 bases fit TRBD1. Germline V CDR1 and CDR2: LNHDA, SQIVND (reference sequence). The CDR3 is made up of 13 amino acids. Losses at the gene ends were 5 bases for V and 8 bases for J; bases not matched to a gene: 6. The CDR3 reads CASSPRTGAGYTF. The CDR3 DNA is TGTGCCAGTAGTCCCAGGACAGGGGCCGGCTACACCTTC.

The chain combines TRBV7-9 with TRBJ1-2, with a weak D call TRBD1 (6 bases). Trimming removed 10 bases from V and 7 bases from J, with 19 bases in between. Germline CDR1 reads SEHNR; CDR2 reads FQNEAQ (reference sequence). This CDR3 contains 13 residues. The CDR3 DNA sequence: TGTGCCATCACGAACAGGGTTGGGAGTGGCTACACCTTC. Amino acid sequence: CAITNRVGSGYTF.

This clone was counted a single time. V is TRBV19 and J is TRBJ1-2; 7 bases are a match to TRBD1. Germline V CDR1 and CDR2: LNHDA, SQIVND (reference sequence). J lost 0 bases, V lost 11 bases, and 6 bases had no gene match. The CDR3 contains 13 residues. The DNA for the CDR3 is TGTGCCTGCCGGGACAGATCTAACTATGGCTACACCTTC. Translated: CACRDRSNYGYTF.

This clone is a singleton in its sample. The chain employs TRBV6-5 and TRBJ1-1; tentative D call: TRBD1 (5 bases). The germline gives CDR1 MNHEY, CDR2 SVGAGI. The CDR3 consists of 14 residues. V lost 2 bases, J lost 1 base, and 8 bases lay in between. This CDR3 reads CASSYKGPNTEAFF. In nucleotides, the CDR3 is TGTGCCAGCAGTTACAAGGGGCCGAACACTGAAGCTTTCTTT.

This clone occurred once. CDR3 coding DNA: TGCGCCAGCAGCTTGGGACAGGATAGCCAAGAGACCCAGTACTTC. Translated, it gives CASSLGQDSQETQYF. This chain links TRBV5-1 with TRBJ2-5, with D maybe TRBD1 (6 bases). CDR1 and CDR2 from the germline V gene are SGHRS and YFSETQ. The germline V and J ends were trimmed by 0 bases and 1 base, with 10 bases remaining between them. The CDR3 spans 15 residues.

This clone was picked up a small number of times. The genes are TRBV11-2 and TRBJ1-2, with 12 nucleotides matching TRBD1. The CDR3 length is 16 residues. Unmatched junction bases numbered 8, after V lost 5 bases and J lost 4 bases. CDR1 and CDR2 from the germline V gene are SGHAT and FQNNGV. CDR3 bases: TGTGCCAGCAGCCATTCCGGGACAGGGGGCGTCTATGGCTACACCTTC. Protein sequence: CASSHSGTGGVYGYTF.

V gene TRBV11-1 combines with J gene TRBJ1-5; D might be TRBD1 (5 bases). The germline gives CDR1 SGHAT, CDR2 FQDESV (reference sequence). CDR3 length: 15 amino acids. Trimming pared 1 base from V and 3 bases from J, leaving 10 bases between. The CDR3 nucleotides are TGTGCCAGCAGCTTAGGCGGGGGTTTCAATCAGCCCCAGCATTTT. Amino acids: CASSLGGGFNQPQHF.

This chain uses TRBV27 with TRBJ2-6; TRBD1 agrees at 8 bases. The length of the CDR3 is 16 residues. CDR1 is MNHEY and CDR2 is SMNVEV in the germline V gene (reference sequence). J lost 3 bases, V lost 3 bases, and 4 bases had no gene match. The CDR3 DNA sequence: TGTGCCAGCAGTTTTAGGACAGGGCTTGGGGCCAACGTCCTGACTTTC. Translation gives CASSFRTGLGANVLTF.

J is TRBJ1-5 and V is TRBV6-5; unclear D gene. Germline V gene data show CDR1 as MNHEY and CDR2 as SVGAGI. Trimming cost V 2 bases and J 3 bases, with 8 bases left between them. The CDR3 length is 14 residues. CDR3 loop: CASSYRENNQPQHF. The CDR3 region has the DNA TGTGCCAGCAGTTACAGAGAAAACAATCAGCCCCAGCATTTT.

The genes are TRBV2 and TRBJ2-7; D may be TRBD2 (6 bases). With 6 bases removed from V and 2 bases from J, the gap between germline ends came to 11 bases. Germline V gene sequence: CDR1 SNHLY, CDR2 FYNNEI. CDR3 length: 13 residues. The CDR3 reads CASRAGSAYEQYF. CDR3 bases: TGTGCCAGCAGGGCGGGGAGTGCCTACGAGCAGTACTTC.

The gene calls are TRBV5-1 and TRBJ2-7, with 12 bases matching TRBD2. The CDR3 loop spans 16 amino acids. Trimming removed 0 bases from V and 3 bases from J; junction bases left unmatched: 4. Germline-derived CDR1 and CDR2 are SGHRS and YFSETQ. The DNA for the CDR3 is TGCGCCAGCAGCTTGGCCATGGGACTAGCGGGCTACGAGCAGTACTTC. Translated: CASSLAMGLAGYEQYF.

A few counts support this clone. The chain is built from TRBV2 and TRBJ1-6; D is perhaps TRBD1 (5 bases). In germline, CDR1 is SNHLY, CDR2 FYNNEI. The CDR3 spans 13 residues. V shed 8 bases and J shed 12 bases, with 17 bases lying between them. The CDR3 DNA is TGTGCCAGCTCGGGACTTCCCGGAGTACCCCTCCACTTT. Protein: CASSGLPGVPLHF.

The rearrangement uses TRBV24-1 and TRBJ2-2; 10 bases match TRBD1. Germline V gives CDR1 KGHDR, CDR2 SFDVKD. This CDR3 has 16 amino acids. The V and J ends lost 6 bases and 4 bases, in that order; junction bases with no gene match: 7. The CDR3 region is CATSPGQGFGTGELFF. The DNA for the CDR3 is TGTGCCACCAGTCCGGGACAGGGGTTCGGCACCGGGGAGCTGTTTTTT.

The CDR3 nucleotides are TGTGCCAGCAGCCAAGATGGCCAGACTGCTTATGGCTACACCTTC. This codes for CASSQDGQTAYGYTF. The chain joins TRBV3-1 (or the pseudogene TRBV3-2) to TRBJ1-2; D gene uncertain. This CDR3 spans 15 amino acids. V was trimmed by 0 bases and J by 5 bases, leaving 13 bases between them. Germline V gene sequence: CDR1 LGHDT, CDR2 YNNKEL (reference sequence).

The chain carries TRBV5-1 and TRBJ2-1; D call uncertain. V was trimmed by 0 bases and J by 0 bases, leaving 10 bases between them. From germline, CDR1 is SGHRS and CDR2 YFSETQ. The CDR3 consists of 16 residues. CDR3 nucleotide sequence: TGCGCCAGCAGCTTGGACCCATCTAGCTCCTACAATGAGCAGTTCTTC. As protein: CASSLDPSSSYNEQFF.

V gene TRBV6-6 combines with J gene TRBJ2-7, with TRBD2 identical over 13 bases. The CDR3 is 16 amino acids. The ends lost 6 bases at V and 4 bases at J; junction bases unmatched: 9. Germline assignment: CDR1 MNHNY and CDR2 SVGAGI (reference sequence). The CDR3 DNA reads TGTGCCAGCAGACAGGGACTAGCGGGAAGGTTGTACGAGCAGTACTTC. Protein sequence: CASRQGLAGRLYEQYF.

The chain joins TRBV6-4 to TRBJ1-4; a weak D match, TRBD1 (6 bases). CDR1 is MRHNA and CDR2 is SNTAGT in the germline V gene. Between the trimmed V and J ends, which lost 2 bases and 8 bases, there was a span of 15 bases. There are 15 residues in the CDR3. The CDR3 DNA sequence: TGTGCCAGCAGTGACGGACAGAGAGAGCTAGAAAAACTGTTTTTT. It codes for CASSDGQRELEKLFF.

This chain links TRBV2 with TRBJ1-2; 10 bases align to TRBD1. With V trimmed by 7 bases and J by 2 bases, 4 bases remained unmatched. CDR1 and CDR2 (germline): SNHLY, FYNNEI. The CDR3 loop spans 14 amino acids. CDR3 loop: CASIPGQGNYGYTF. CDR3 sequence (DNA): TGTGCCAGCATCCCGGGACAGGGGAACTATGGCTACACCTTC.

The chain has TRBV5-5 and TRBJ1-5; 8 bases align to TRBD1. Germline CDR1 is SGHKS and CDR2 is YYEKEE (reference sequence). The CDR3 is made up of 15 amino acids. Trimming cost V 8 bases and J 0 bases; bases outside gene matches: 7. This CDR3 is CASDRGPYSNQPQHF. The CDR3 bases are TGTGCCAGTGACAGGGGACCCTATAGCAATCAGCCCCAGCATTTT.

The chain employs TRBV18 and TRBJ1-2, with no clear D. Germline CDR1 and CDR2: KGHSH and LQKENI. Trimming cost V 1 base and J 4 bases, with 13 bases left between them. This CDR3 is built from 15 residues. The CDR3 bases are TGTGCCAGCTCACCACGGGAGGGTACCATCTATGGCTACACCTTC. Translated: CASSPREGTIYGYTF.

CDR3 sequence reads: CAISGAGASSYEQYF. Written as DNA, the CDR3 is TGTGCCATCAGTGGTGCGGGGGCAAGCTCCTACGAGCAGTACTTC. The chain combines TRBV10-3 with TRBJ2-7; D possibly corresponds to TRBD2 (7 bases). This CDR3 comprises 15 residues. Germline CDR1 is ENHRY and CDR2 is SYGVKD. V lost 4 bases, J lost 0 bases, and 13 bases lay in between.

V and J are TRBV5-4 and TRBJ1-4; D is ambiguous. The CDR3 has 15 amino acids. Trimming left V 4 bases short and J 8 bases short, with 18 bases between. The germline V gene has CDR1 SGHNT and CDR2 YYREEE (reference sequence). The CDR3, as DNA: TGTGCCAGCAGCCCAAACCCGGGAGATAGAGAAAAACTGTTTTTT. Translating it yields CASSPNPGDREKLFF.

This clone appeared once. DNA of the CDR3: TGTGCCAGCAGGGGAGAGATTGAAGCTTTCTTT. It yields the protein CASRGEIEAFF. The gene calls are TRBV7-8 and TRBJ1-1; D uncertain. CDR1 and CDR2 from the germline V gene are SGHVS and FQNEAQ. CDR3 length: 11 residues. Trimming left V 6 bases short and J 7 bases short, with 9 bases between.

The CDR3 region is CASRGLAEYNEQFF. Here the CDR3 DNA reads TGCGCCAGCAGAGGTTTAGCGGAGTACAATGAGCAGTTCTTC. The chain recombines TRBV5-1 with TRBJ2-1; tentative D call: TRBD2 (6 bases). The CDR3 has 14 residues. The V gene lost 5 bases and the J gene lost 4 bases, with 13 bases spanning the gap. Germline loops: CDR1 SGHRS, CDR2 YFSETQ.

The chain employs TRBV9 and TRBJ2-5, with D perhaps matching TRBD2 (6 bases). CDR1 is SGDLS and CDR2 is YYNGEE in the germline V gene. The CDR3 contains 14 residues. Trimming stripped 0 bases from V and 4 bases from J, with 10 bases between. CDR3 in amino acids: CASSVDGGVETQYF. DNA of the CDR3: TGTGCCAGCAGCGTAGACGGCGGGGTAGAGACCCAGTACTTC.

The J gene is TRBJ1-4, the V gene TRBV28; D is ambiguous. The ends were cut back, 5 bases at V and 5 bases at J, with 15 bases in the middle. This CDR3 has 15 amino acids. Germline V gene sequence: CDR1 MDHEN, CDR2 SYDVKM. In DNA form, the CDR3 reads TGTGCCAGCAGTCGTTTAAGCTTCTCCAATGAAAAACTGTTTTTT. It encodes CASSRLSFSNEKLFF.

The CDR3 DNA is TGTGCCAGCAGCGTAGCTGCCGGGGGGGCCGTTAATGAGCAGTTCTTC. It is translated as CASSVAAGGAVNEQFF. The chain is built from TRBV9 and TRBJ2-1; 8 bases agree with TRBD2. CDR3 size: 16 residues. From germline, CDR1 is SGDLS and CDR2 YYNGEE. After removal of 0 bases from V and 7 bases from J, the junction contained 9 bases not matched to a gene. Together with reference TRBV9 and TRBJ2-1, the CDR3 gives the full variable domain: DSGVTQTPKHLITATGQRVTLRCSPRSGDLSVYWYQQSLDQGLQFLIQYYNGEERAKGNILERFSAQQFPDLHSELNLSSLELGDSALYFCASSVAAGGAVNEQFFGPGTRLTVL.

The gene calls are TRBV19 and TRBJ2-1; the match to TRBD2 covers 10 bases. CDR3 length equals 15 residues. J gave up 4 bases and V 5 bases, and 5 bases lay outside the gene matches. Germline V gene lookup returns CDR1 LNHDA and CDR2 SQIVND (reference sequence). DNA of the CDR3: TGTGCCAGTAGTGTCGTAGCGGGAGGATACAATGAGCAGTTCTTC. Its protein product is CASSVVAGGYNEQFF.

CDR3: CASSSRVTSITYEQYF. DNA of the CDR3: TGTGCCAGCAGCTCCCGTGTAACTTCAATTACTTACGAGCAGTACTTC. The V and J genes are TRBV11-2 and TRBJ2-7; D is ambiguous. Germline V lookup: CDR1 SGHAT, CDR2 FQNNGV. V shed 4 bases and J shed 4 bases, with 20 bases lying between them. The CDR3 totals 16 residues.